This T cell receptor (beta chain) is drawn from a study of cytomegalovirus exposure and HLA in healthy donors. With 60 Vbeta and 13 Jbeta primers, the PCR was carried out. Here immunoSEQ multiplex PCR was the method, and the copy in TCRdb shows in-frame clones only, minus some. The table includes 100,000 to 150,000 clones, 70% to 85% detected once. Worth noting for this clone: The antigen is undetermined.

From germline, CDR1 is SGHRS and CDR2 YFSETQ. This CDR3 is 15 amino acids long. V was clipped by 0 bases and J by 5 bases; unmatched bases: 3. Points from the study as a whole: A later analysis linked a missense variant in DCLRE1C to the trimming of TCR beta V and J genes. Presence/absence analyses assumed roughly uniform sequencing depth across donors, which may not hold.

The chain employs TRBV5-1 and TRBJ2-5; 11 bases match TRBD1. The sample comprised PBMCs. The TCR originated in a man between 18 and 35 years old in good health and CMV-seronegative. The chain's CDR3 is CASSLGTGGAETQYF. CDR3 coding DNA: TGCGCCAGCAGCTTGGGGACAGGGGGCGCGGAGACCCAGTACTTC. Full variable domain (missing parts from reference TRBV5-1 and TRBJ2-5): KAGVTQTPRYLIKTRGQQVTLSCSPISGHRSVSWYQQTPGQGLQFLFEYFSETQRNKGNFPGRFSGRQFSNSRSEMNVSTLELGDSALYLCASSLGTGGAETQYFGPGTRLLVL.